The 20 T cell receptor beta chains below come from one sample, sequenced in a study of cytomegalovirus exposure and HLA in healthy donors. Clones were read by immunoSEQ multiplex PCR, and TCRdb kept only the in-frame ones, dropping some. The table lists about 140,000 clones, about 91% of them singletons. The sequencing input was PBMCs. The receptors originated from a woman between 18 and 29 years old in good health and CMV-seropositive.

The genes are TRBV11-3 and TRBJ2-2; TRBD1 aligns across 8 bases. With V trimmed by 5 bases and J by 0 bases, 5 bases remained unmatched. The germline CDR1 and CDR2 sequences are SGHNT and YENEEA. The CDR3 covers 16 residues. The DNA of the CDR3 is TGTGCCAGCAGCCGAAGGACAGGGACGAACACCGGGGAGCTGTTTTTT. It translates to CASSRRTGTNTGELFF.

The gene calls are TRBV5-4 and TRBJ2-1, with TRBD1 matching over 9 bases. The CDR3 is made up of 17 amino acids. J lost 4 bases, V lost 4 bases, and 12 bases had no gene match. Per the germline V gene, CDR1 is SGHNT and CDR2 is YYREEE (reference sequence). The CDR3 spells CASSLTVGTGKYNEQFF. As DNA, the CDR3 is TGTGCCAGCAGCCTCACCGTAGGGACAGGGAAATACAATGAGCAGTTCTTC.

In DNA form, the CDR3 reads TGTGCCAGTAGTATGCCCGACAGGAACAATCAGCCCCAGCATTTT. Its protein is CASSMPDRNNQPQHF. This chain links TRBV19 with TRBJ1-5; the D gene is possibly TRBD1 (6 bases). Germline CDR1 is LNHDA and CDR2 is SQIVND (reference sequence). CDR3 size: 15 residues. The V end was cut by 3 bases, the J end by 3 bases, with 12 bases between. The variable domain in full, completed from reference TRBV19 and TRBJ1-5, reads DGGITQSPKYLFRKEGQNVTLSCEQNLNHDAMYWYRQDPGQGLRLIYYSQIVNDFQKGDIAEGYSVSREKKESFPLTVTSAQKNPTAFYLCASSMPDRNNQPQHFGDGTRLSIL.

V and J are TRBV6-5 and TRBJ1-1; D possibly corresponds to TRBD1 (6 bases). The germline V and J ends were trimmed by 7 bases and 5 bases, with 17 bases remaining between them. Germline V lookup: CDR1 MNHEY, CDR2 SVGAGI. This CDR3 has 14 residues. CDR3 loop: CASKPGEGGTEAFF. CDR3 bases: TGTGCCAGCAAGCCAGGGGAGGGAGGGACTGAAGCTTTCTTT.

The chain employs TRBV27 and TRBJ1-2; D gene uncertain. In germline, CDR1 is MNHEY, CDR2 SMNVEV (reference sequence). Trimming removed 1 base at V and 8 bases at J, with 14 bases between. The CDR3 has 14 residues. CDR3 protein: CASSLWAGRGGYTF. CDR3 coding DNA: TGTGCCAGCAGTTTATGGGCGGGAAGAGGGGGCTACACCTTC.

The gene calls are TRBV23-1 and TRBJ1-3, with TRBD1 matching 7 bases. TRBV23-1 is an open reading frame, and its role is uncertain. After removal of 3 bases from V and 4 bases from J, the junction contained 9 bases not matched to a gene. This CDR3 has 16 residues. In DNA, the CDR3 is TGCGCCAGCAGTCAGCCCGATACGGGACAGGGAAACACCATATATTTT. Its protein product is CASSQPDTGQGNTIYF.

The chain recombines TRBV9 with TRBJ2-1; tentative D call: TRBD2 (5 bases). The CDR3 totals 15 residues. V shed 7 bases and J shed 1 base, with 15 bases lying between them. CDR1 is SGDLS and CDR2 is YYNGEE in the germline V gene. The CDR3 protein is CASCKGGSSYNEQFF. The CDR3 DNA follows: TGTGCCAGCTGCAAAGGAGGCAGTTCCTACAATGAGCAGTTCTTC.

The chain has TRBV9 and TRBJ2-3; tentatively, D is TRBD2 (6 bases). The V gene's germline CDR1 is SGDLS and CDR2 YYNGEE. Trimming cost V 3 bases and J 4 bases, with 12 bases left between them. This CDR3 has 14 residues. The CDR3 reads CASSAEGRPDTQYF. CDR3 bases: TGTGCCAGCAGCGCGGAGGGGAGACCAGATACGCAGTATTTT.

The chain carries TRBV5-1 and TRBJ2-5; D is uncertain. Germline CDR1 is SGHRS and CDR2 is YFSETQ. CDR3 size: 13 residues. V was cut by 2 bases and J by 3 bases, with 8 bases left in between. The CDR3 DNA follows: TGCGCCAGCAGCTTCGTGGTAGAAGAGACCCAGTACTTC. Protein sequence: CASSFVVEETQYF.

This clone was seen more than once but under ten times. This sample also contains other DNA sequences that code for the same CDR3. The V call is TRBV28, the J call TRBJ1-6, with D possibly matching TRBD1 (6 bases). V was cut by 3 bases and J by 7 bases, with 10 bases left in between. The CDR3 is made up of 14 amino acids. Germline CDR1 and CDR2: MDHEN and SYDVKM. CDR3 coding DNA: TGTGCCAGCAGTTTTCTCCAGGGGAATTCACCCCTCCACTTT. It encodes CASSFLQGNSPLHF.

The chain has TRBV30 and TRBJ1-2; 8 bases map to TRBD1. The CDR3 length is 13 residues. The V gene end was trimmed by 4 bases and the J gene end by 4 bases; junction bases not matched to a gene: 5. CDR1 is GTSNPN, CDR2 SVGIG, per germline (reference sequence). The CDR3 sequence: CAWNSGQGYGYTF. The CDR3 DNA is TGTGCCTGGAATAGCGGACAGGGCTATGGCTACACCTTC. Filled out from reference TRBV30 and TRBJ1-2, the complete variable domain reads SQTIHQWPATLVQPVGSPLSLECTVEGTSNPNLYWYRQAAGRGLQLLFYSVGIGQISSEVPQNLSASRPQDRQFILSSKKLLLSDSGFYLCAWNSGQGYGYTFGSGTRLTVV.

The genes are TRBV4-1 and TRBJ1-4; 8 nucleotides match TRBD1. The ends lost 6 bases at V and 4 bases at J; junction bases unmatched: 4. This CDR3 is built from 14 residues. Germline V gene data show CDR1 as MGHRA and CDR2 as YSYEKL. CDR3 coding DNA: TGCGCCAGCAGGCGGACAGGGATTAATGAAAAACTGTTTTTT. It specifies CASRRTGINEKLFF.

The chain carries TRBV28 and TRBJ1-4; a weak D match, TRBD1 (6 bases). This CDR3 is built from 12 residues. The germline V and J ends were trimmed by 6 bases and 10 bases, with 12 bases remaining between them. The germline V gene has CDR1 MDHEN and CDR2 SYDVKM. The DNA for the CDR3 is TGTGCCAGCAGGACAGGAGACAGAAAACTGTTTTTT. Translating gives CASRTGDRKLFF.

This chain joins TRBV28 and TRBJ2-7; 7 nucleotides match TRBD2. Germline CDR1 is MDHEN and CDR2 is SYDVKM. This CDR3 contains 14 residues. With V trimmed by 3 bases and J by 3 bases, 5 bases remained unmatched. The CDR3 DNA sequence: TGTGCCAGCAGTTTCGCGGGGGATCACTACGAGCAGTACTTC. Translated, it gives CASSFAGDHYEQYF.

The V and J genes are TRBV21-1 and TRBJ2-5; TRBD1, as called in the table, went unchecked against the DNA. TRBV21-1 is described as a pseudogene. The CDR3 has 15 amino acids. Written as DNA, the CDR3 is TGTGCCAGCAGCAAAAAGACAGGGTTTGGAGAGACCCAGTACTTC. Encoded protein: CASSKKTGFGETQYF.

The V and J genes are TRBV7-9 and TRBJ2-2, with D maybe TRBD2 (7 bases). The CDR3 extends over 14 amino acids. V was shortened by 6 bases and J by 4 bases, with 12 bases between the two germline ends. Germline CDR1 reads SEHNR; CDR2 reads FQNEAQ (reference sequence). The CDR3, as DNA: TGTGCCAGCAGAGGGAGGGGGTTCACCGGGGAGCTGTTTTTT. Residues: CASRGRGFTGELFF.

The chain couples TRBV4-1 to TRBJ2-2; 9 bases map to TRBD1. Trimming took 3 bases from V and 7 from J; bases not matched to a gene: 18. There are 19 residues in the CDR3. CDR1 and CDR2 from the germline V gene are MGHRA and YSYEKL. The CDR3 is CASSHDRIRDREKGGELFF. The CDR3 DNA reads as TGCGCCAGCAGCCATGATCGAATCCGGGACAGGGAAAAAGGCGGGGAGCTGTTTTTT.

This clone has a handful of counts. The chain links TRBV29-1 to TRBJ1-2; weak D call: TRBD1 (5 bases). Germline CDR1 and CDR2: SQVTM and ANQGSEA. CDR3 length: 12 residues. The V gene lost 6 bases and the J gene lost 7 bases, with 15 bases spanning the gap. CDR3 amino acids: CSVVFPGGGYTF. CDR3 coding DNA: TGCAGCGTGGTTTTTCCGGGGGGTGGCTACACCTTC.

CDR3 residues: CASSLTSEWNFF. The CDR3 DNA reads TGTGCCAGCTCATTAACCTCGGAGTGGAACTTCTTC. The chain carries TRBV18 and TRBJ2-1, with unresolved D. This CDR3 has 12 residues. V was clipped by 5 bases and J by 16 bases, with 18 bases between them. CDR1 is KGHSH, CDR2 LQKENI, per germline. Complete variable domain (other parts from reference TRBV18 and TRBJ2-1): NAGVMQNPRHLVRRRGQEARLRCSPMKGHSHVYWYRQLPEEGLKFMVYLQKENIIDESGMPKERFSAEFPKEGPSILRIQQVVRGDSAAYFCASSLTSEWNFFGPGTRLTVL.

The V and J genes are TRBV12-5 and TRBJ1-2; 9 bases are shared with TRBD1. The ends lost 5 bases at V and 6 bases at J; junction bases unmatched: 4. Germline CDR1 LGHNT, CDR2 FRNRAP. The CDR3 runs to 13 residues. CDR3 coding DNA: TGTGCTAGTGGTACCGGGACAGGGAATGGCTACACCTTC. This translates into CASGTGTGNGYTF.